Listed here is a single T cell receptor (beta chain). The antigen it binds to is not known. No base quality information exists; no much larger clone differs at one position. The library relied on the immunoSEQ multiplex PCR assay. This is the immuneACCESS table as TCRdb keeps it, with only in-frame sequences that have V and J called. A part of the clones is gone; compared with another copy, unresolved V genes explain less than half, and the rest is unexplained. Recorded for this sample are about 84,000 clones; about nine tenths of them occurred a single time. The ten largest account for around a sixth of the sample. These data originate in a study of control samples from healthy donors and cancer patients (dated by TCRdb to about 2020). The V end loses 6 bases and the J end loses 1 base, and a stretch of 9 bases separates them. Via the germline V gene, CDR1 is MNHEY and CDR2 SVGAGI. The CDR3 spans 13 residues, from the cysteine through the phenylalanine. Here the CDR3 DNA is all that survives: 39 bases in frame from base 1.

The sequenced sample was blood. This TCR was recovered from a man aged 25 to 40 in good health. The chain is encoded by TRBV6-5 joined to TRBJ1-1; possibly the D gene is TRBD1, per 5 matching bases. CDR3 loop: CASRLTGNTEAFF. The sequence in DNA is TGTGCCAGCAGGCTAACAGGGAACACTGAAGCTTTCTTT.